The source of this T cell receptor (beta chain) is a study of cytomegalovirus exposure and HLA in healthy donors. Vbeta (60) and Jbeta (13) primers were used in the PCR. TCRdb keeps only in-frame clones here, not all; method: immunoSEQ multiplex PCR. The sample shows tens of thousands of clones, roughly 79% of them seen only once. Points from the study as a whole: Most observed TCR sequences were rare, whereas some public TCRs were detected in many donors. In an earlier analysis, in roughly 600 donors, most V segments appeared productive either ~90% or ~30% of the time.

V lost 0 bases to trimming and J lost 0 bases; unmatched junction nucleotides: 8. Germline V gives CDR1 LNHNV, CDR2 YYDKDF (reference sequence). The CDR3 sequence is 18 residues long. With regard to this clone: Its antigen is undetermined.

The sequenced sample consisted of PBMCs. The V call is TRBV15, the J call TRBJ1-5; 7 bases are a match to TRBD1. This TCR came from a man aged 50-59 years in good health and CMV-seronegative. The DNA of the CDR3 is TGTGCCACCAGCAGAGATCAGGGACAGCCATTTAGCAATCAGCCCCAGCATTTT. This translates into CATSRDQGQPFSNQPQHF. Complete variable domain (other parts from reference TRBV15 and TRBJ1-5): DAMVIQNPRYQVTQFGKPVTLSCSQTLNHNVMYWYQQKSSQAPKLLFHYYDKDFNNEADTPDNFQSRRPNTSFCFLDIRSPGLGDTAMYLCATSRDQGQPFSNQPQHFGDGTRLSIL.